This TCR beta chain was recovered during a study of blood T cells in healthy people across ages. The study's findings and limits: Long-lived donors had more naive CD4+ cells and higher diversity than aged donors.

Concerning this clonotype itself: Its specificity is not known.

Alongside a J-beta primer mix, a sample-barcoded 5' primer served in a second PCR lasting roughly 7 to 11 cycles. TCRdb fed the 5' RACE reads into MiXCR, producing one record per CDR3 protein. The sample contains over a million distinct CDR3 sequences, around 45% of which appear only once. The receptor comes from a woman aged 55-70 years in good health. The sequencing input was blood.

The CDR3 reads CASSFAGALHQGQYF. The DNA for the CDR3 is TGTGCCAGCAGCTTCGCAGGGGCTCTCCACCAAGGGCAGTACTTC. The V gene is TRBV7-8, the J gene TRBJ2-7, with D possibly being TRBD1 (6 bases). Trimming took off 3 bases at V and 9 bases at J, with 21 bases between the two ends. There are 15 residues in the CDR3. Per the germline V gene, CDR1 is SGHVS and CDR2 is FQNEAQ.